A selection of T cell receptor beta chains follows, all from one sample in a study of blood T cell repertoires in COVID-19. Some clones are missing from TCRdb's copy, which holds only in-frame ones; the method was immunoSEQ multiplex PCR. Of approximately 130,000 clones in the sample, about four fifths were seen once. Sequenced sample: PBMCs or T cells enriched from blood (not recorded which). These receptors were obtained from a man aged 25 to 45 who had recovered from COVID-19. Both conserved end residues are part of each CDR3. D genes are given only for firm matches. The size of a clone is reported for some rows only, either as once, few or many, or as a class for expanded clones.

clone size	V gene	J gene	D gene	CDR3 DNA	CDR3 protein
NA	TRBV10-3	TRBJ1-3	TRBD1	TGTGCCATCATGACAGGGGGAACTGGAAACACCATATATTTT	CAIMTGGTGNTIYF
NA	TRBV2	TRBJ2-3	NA	TGTGCCAGCAGTGTTTACAGCGGCGCCACAGATACGCAGTATTTT	CASSVYSGATDTQYF
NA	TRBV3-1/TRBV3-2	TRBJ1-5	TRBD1	TGTGCCAGCAGCCAAGGGACAGGGGGCTTTAGCAATCAGCCCCAGCATTTT	CASSQGTGGFSNQPQHF
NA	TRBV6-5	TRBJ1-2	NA	TGTGCCAGCAGTTACTCGACTGCACGGTATGGCTACACCTTC	CASSYSTARYGYTF
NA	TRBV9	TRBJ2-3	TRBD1	TGTGCCAGCAGCGTGAGGACAGGGCCATTCACAGATACGCAGTATTTT	CASSVRTGPFTDTQYF
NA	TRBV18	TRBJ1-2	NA	TGTGCCAGCTCACCTATAGGCGGGGTTCAGGATGGCTACACCTTC	CASSPIGGVQDGYTF
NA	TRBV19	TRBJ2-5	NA	TGTGCCACCTCCCCCCGGGGGATTGGTTACCAAGAGACCCAGTACTTC	CATSPRGIGYQETQYF
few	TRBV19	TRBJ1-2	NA	TGTGCCAGTAGTAACACACAGGGCGGATACTATGGCTACACCTTC	CASSNTQGGYYGYTF
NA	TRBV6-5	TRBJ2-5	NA	TGTGCCAGCAGCGACTTCAGGGCCTCAGAGACCCAGTACTTC	CASSDFRASETQYF
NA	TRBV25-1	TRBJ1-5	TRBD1	TGTGCCAGCACAGGAACTACTCAGGGGGGTGATCAGCCCCAGCATTTT	CASTGTTQGGDQPQHF
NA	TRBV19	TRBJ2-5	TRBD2	TGTGCCAGTAGTCCTCTAGCGGGAGTGTTTGAGACCCAGTACTTC	CASSPLAGVFETQYF
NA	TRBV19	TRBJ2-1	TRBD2	TGTGCCAGTAGTATGGGGGGGATATACAATGAGCAGTTCTTC	CASSMGGIYNEQFF
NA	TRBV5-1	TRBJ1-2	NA	TGCGCCAGCAGCTTGGTGTGGGGGGACTCCTATGGCTACACCTTC	CASSLVWGDSYGYTF
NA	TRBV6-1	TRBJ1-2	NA	TGTGCCAGCAGTGAACACGGGGGTTCTAACTATGGCTACACCTTC	CASSEHGGSNYGYTF
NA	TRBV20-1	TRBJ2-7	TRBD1	TGCAGTGCTAGTTCCAGTCGACAGGGCGTAAACGAGCAGTACTTC	CSASSSRQGVNEQYF
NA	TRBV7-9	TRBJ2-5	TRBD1	TGTGCCAGCAGCTTCGGACAGGGTGGCGAGACCCAGTACTTC	CASSFGQGGETQYF
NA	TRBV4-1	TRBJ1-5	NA	TGCGCCAGCAGCCAAGACAGGGGTTACAATCAGCCCCAGCATTTT	CASSQDRGYNQPQHF
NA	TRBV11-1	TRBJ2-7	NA	TGTGCCAGCAGCGCTCCAGGGATCTCCTACGAGCAGTACTTC	CASSAPGISYEQYF
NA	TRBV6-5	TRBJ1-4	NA	TGTGCCAGCAGTTATGGGACAACGGCGCAGGAAAAACTGTTTTTT	CASSYGTTAQEKLFF
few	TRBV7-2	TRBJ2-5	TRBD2	TGTGCCAGCAGCCCAGGACTAGCTCGAGAGACCCAGTACTTC	CASSPGLARETQYF
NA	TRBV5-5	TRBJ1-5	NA	TGTGCCAGCAGCTTGGGGCAGTTAAATCAGCCCCAGCATTTT	CASSLGQLNQPQHF
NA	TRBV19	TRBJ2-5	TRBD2	TGTGCCAGTAGTAGGTCCAGCGGGGGTGAAGAGACCCAGTACTTC	CASSRSSGGEETQYF
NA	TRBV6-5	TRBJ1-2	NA	TGTGCCAGCAGTTACGTCGAATCAGATGGCTACACCTTC	CASSYVESDGYTF
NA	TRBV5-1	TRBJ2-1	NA	TGCGCCAGCAGCAGTGGCGGGACCATCAATGAGCAGTTCTTC	CASSSGGTINEQFF
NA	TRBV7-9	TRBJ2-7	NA	TGTGCCAGCAGCAGATTGACGGACAACTTCTACGAGCAGTACTTC	CASSRLTDNFYEQYF
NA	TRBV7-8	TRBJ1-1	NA	TGTGCCAGCAGCTTACGGGAAGGGTGGACTGAAGCTTTCTTT	CASSLREGWTEAFF
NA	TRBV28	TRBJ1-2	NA	TGTGCCAGCACCTCTAGAGGGGGGGACTATGGCTACACCTTC	CASTSRGGDYGYTF
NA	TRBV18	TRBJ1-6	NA	TGTGCCAGCTCACCACGGGGCCAGCAAAATTCACCCCTCCACTTT	CASSPRGQQNSPLHF
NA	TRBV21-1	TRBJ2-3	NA	TGTGCCAGCAGCAAAGAAGGGACGGCAGGGGGTTATAGCGGGAGGGTTGATACGCAGTATTTT	CASSKEGTAGGYSGRVDTQYF
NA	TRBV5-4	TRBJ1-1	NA	TGTGCCAGCAGACTGGGGGGGCTAAATCCTAACACTGAAGCTTTCTTT	CASRLGGLNPNTEAFF
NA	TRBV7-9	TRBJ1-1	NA	TGTGCCAGCAGCTTAGACAGGAGCACTGAAGCTTTCTTT	CASSLDRSTEAFF
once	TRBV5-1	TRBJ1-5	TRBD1	TGCGCCAGCAGTTCGACAGGGGGCGCCCAGCCCCAGCATTTT	CASSSTGGAQPQHF
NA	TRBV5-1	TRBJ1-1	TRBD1	TGCGCCAGCAGCGGAGGACAGGGCGCGGACACTGAAGCTTTCTTT	CASSGGQGADTEAFF
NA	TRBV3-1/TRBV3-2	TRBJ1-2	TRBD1	TGTGCCAGCAGCCAAGATCGGGCCAGGGGGGACGGCTACACCTTC	CASSQDRARGDGYTF
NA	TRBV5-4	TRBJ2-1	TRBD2	TGTGCCAGCAGCACGGGACTAGCGGGGGTGGAACTCGGGGATGAGCAGTTCTTC	CASSTGLAGVELGDEQFF
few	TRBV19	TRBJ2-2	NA	TGTGCCAGTAGTCAAGACAGGAGGAACACCGGGGAGCTGTTTTTT	CASSQDRRNTGELFF
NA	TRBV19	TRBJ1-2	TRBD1	TGTGCCAGTCAAGGACAGGGTTTAAACTATGGCTACACCTTC	CASQGQGLNYGYTF
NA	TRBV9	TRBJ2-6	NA	TGTGCCAGCGGGCCGAGCTCTGGGGCCAACGTCCTGACTTTC	CASGPSSGANVLTF
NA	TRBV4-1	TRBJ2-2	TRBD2	TGCGCCAGCAGCCACCTGTCTAGCGGGGGGGACGGGGAGCTGTTTTTT	CASSHLSSGGDGELFF
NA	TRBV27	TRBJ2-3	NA	TGTGCCAGCAGTTTATCGCCGGGGACAGATACGCAGTATTTT	CASSLSPGTDTQYF
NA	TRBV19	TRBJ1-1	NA	TGTGCCAGTAGTAACAGGAACACTGAAGCTTTCTTT	CASSNRNTEAFF
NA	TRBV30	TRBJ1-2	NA	TGTGCCTGGAGTACACCTGGTGGTCCGCGGAGTGGCTACACCTTC	CAWSTPGGPRSGYTF
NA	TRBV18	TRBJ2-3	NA	TGTGCCAGCTCACCATCGTTGGAGAGTACGCAGTATTTT	CASSPSLESTQYF
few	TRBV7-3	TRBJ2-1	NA	TGTGCCAGCAGCTTAGTTGGGGGCATAAACAATGAGCAGTTCTTC	CASSLVGGINNEQFF
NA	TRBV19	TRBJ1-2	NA	TGTGCCAGTAGTCCCGGAGGAGCCTATGGCTACACCTTC	CASSPGGAYGYTF